These 3 T cell receptor beta chains originate from one sample sequenced in a study of neoadjuvant anti-PD-1 for oral cavity cancer. Sequencing used immunoSEQ multiplex PCR; TCRdb keeps in-frame clones, though not all of them. The data hold fewer than 11,000 clones, with about 64% observed a single time. Time point specified: after neoadjuvant nivolumab, at surgical resection. The sample consisted of tumor tissue, taken after nivolumab (anti-PD-1) treatment. These receptors were obtained from a person between 35 and 79 years old with oral cavity squamous cell carcinoma.

The rearrangement links TRBV12-5 to TRBJ2-3; D gene uncertain. Trimming removed 1 base from V and 0 bases from J, with 11 bases in between. This CDR3 region has 16 residues. In germline, CDR1 is LGHNT, CDR2 FRNRAP. The CDR3 region is CASGLERTASTDTQYF. In DNA form, the CDR3 reads TGTGCTAGTGGTTTGGAGAGGACGGCTAGCACAGATACGCAGTATTTT.

The chain is built from TRBV19 and TRBJ1-4; weak D call: TRBD1 (6 bases). V lost 9 bases to trimming and J lost 0 bases, with 17 bases between them. The CDR3 runs 16 residues. Germline values: CDR1 LNHDA, CDR2 SQIVND (reference sequence). In DNA form, the CDR3 reads TGTGCCAGCCAGGGGAGAGAAAGAGCAACTAATGAAAAACTGTTTTTT. Encoded protein: CASQGRERATNEKLFF.

J is TRBJ2-2 and V is TRBV27, with TRBD2 matching 7 bases. The CDR3 has 15 residues. V gave up 4 bases and J gave up 5 bases; unmatched junction bases: 7. Germline V lookup: CDR1 MNHEY, CDR2 SMNVEV (reference sequence). DNA for the CDR3: TGTGCCAGCAGTTCCAATGGACTAGGGACCGGGGAGCTGTTTTTT. Translation: CASSSNGLGTGELFF.